These T cell receptor beta chains were read from a single sample in a study of cytomegalovirus exposure and HLA in healthy donors. Libraries were prepared by immunoSEQ multiplex PCR; TCRdb keeps only in-frame clonotypes and omits some of them. The sample lists over 65,000 clones, about 77% occurring once. Material for sequencing was PBMCs. The receptors were sampled from a man aged 35-49 years in good health and CMV-seronegative. Each CDR3 is given with its conserved first and last residue. D genes are given only for firm matches. Rows may omit the clone size; those that give it use once, few, many or a size class.

D	V	J	size	DNA	CDR3
TRBD1	TRBV6-6	TRBJ2-1	-	TGTGCCAGCAGTCCTGGGACAGGGCAGTTCTTC	CASSPGTGQFF
TRBD1	TRBV7-8	TRBJ1-2	-	TGTGCCAGCAGCTCGGTAGCAGGGGGCGCAAACTATGGCTACACCTTC	CASSSVAGGANYGYTF
TRBD1	TRBV5-4	TRBJ1-4	-	TGTGCCAGCAGCCCCGGCCGGGGGGACAGGGGGCATGAAAAACTGTTTTTT	CASSPGRGDRGHEKLFF
-	TRBV29-1	TRBJ2-5	-	TGCAGCGTTGATTCTTGGGGGGAGAAGACCCAGTACTTC	CSVDSWGEKTQYF
-	TRBV25-1	TRBJ2-1	once	TGTGCTAGCAGTGCGGCGGGGAAGGATGAGCAGTTCTTC	CASSAAGKDEQFF
-	TRBV18	TRBJ2-5	-	TGTGCCAGCTCACCGGTTTCACAGGGATCAGTGACCCAGTACTTC	CASSPVSQGSVTQYF
-	TRBV5-8	TRBJ1-1	once	TGTGCCAGCAGGGGCGAGGGCCGGACTGAAGCTTTCTTT	CASRGEGRTEAFF
-	TRBV15	TRBJ2-1	-	TGTGCCACCAGCAGGAGCTTAAGTAGCGCCAATGAGCAGTTCTTC	CATSRSLSSANEQFF
-	TRBV2	TRBJ2-7	-	TGTGCCAGCAGTGAGCGGTACCCGCAGTACTTC	CASSERYPQYF
TRBD1	TRBV2	TRBJ2-7	-	TGTGCCAGCAGAGTGGACAGGGTATCCGAGCAGTACTTC	CASRVDRVSEQYF
-	TRBV19	TRBJ2-7	-	TGTGCCAGTAGTATCAGGGGCAGTGGGTTCGACGAGCAGTACTTC	CASSIRGSGFDEQYF
-	TRBV5-1	TRBJ1-3	few	TGCGCCAGCAGCTGGGGGACAGGAAACACCATATATTTT	CASSWGTGNTIYF
TRBD1	TRBV25-1	TRBJ1-2	-	TGTGCCAGCAGTGAATCAGGACAGGGAGGGGTCTATGGCTACACCTTC	CASSESGQGGVYGYTF
TRBD1	TRBV7-9	TRBJ1-4	-	TGTGCCAGCAGCTTAGATACAGGGGGCGATGAAAAACTGTTTTTT	CASSLDTGGDEKLFF
-	TRBV18	TRBJ2-7	-	TGTGCCAGCTCACCACCGACTAGCTACGAGCAGTACTTC	CASSPPTSYEQYF
TRBD1	TRBV2	TRBJ2-7	-	TGTGCCAGCAGTGAAAGGGCGGGAACAGGGACAGGGTCAGGCGAGCAGTACTTC	CASSERAGTGTGSGEQYF